This T cell receptor beta chain was recorded in a study of T-cell reconstitution after alpha-beta-depleted transplantation in children. A library of TCRbeta sequences, prepared with unique molecular identifiers, was generated. Each CDR3 protein gets one entry after TCRdb re-called the PCR reads with MiXCR. The sample has about 540,000 distinct CDR3 sequences; approximately 20% are singletons. This clonotype appeared a few times. Looked up from germline, CDR1 is SQVTM and CDR2 is ANQGSEA. V lost 2 bases and J 0 bases, leaving 14 bases between the germline ends. CDR3 length: 16 amino acids. The rearrangement links TRBV29-1 to TRBJ1-3; maybe TRBD1 (5 bases). This receptor was taken from a human donor who donated a stem cell graft to a child with acute lymphoblastic leukemia. Sequenced material: PBMCs from the stem cell graft donor, taken from the stem cell graft. The DNA for the CDR3 is TGCAGCGTTGAACCCCGACAGAGTCACTCTGGAAACACCATATATTTT. Translating it yields CSVEPRQSHSGNTIYF.